This TCR beta chain was identified in a study of T cell repertoires in cytomegalovirus infection. Study at large: Public TCR beta signatures were indicative of both CMV infection and a matching HLA type.

The CDR3 runs to 18 residues. Germline trimming cut 4 bases from V and 3 bases from J; bases unmatched to any gene: 17. The germline V gene encodes CDR1 SEHNR and CDR2 FQNEAQ (reference sequence). One entry per CDR3 protein, called by TCRdb with MiXCR from the reads. In the table there are a few hundred thousand distinct CDR3 sequences, roughly 13% of which are singletons. Overall study findings and caveats: In two of eight donors, the top clonotype was HLA-C-restricted CMV-specific. Totalled public TCR beta family frequency picked out people who carried CMV plus the relevant HLA.

At least ten counts were recorded for this clonotype. No antigen is known for it. This chain joins TRBV7-9 and TRBJ2-5, with TRBD2 matching over 7 bases. This receptor was taken from a human donor in good health (CMV status not recorded). Some clones in this sample may be carry-over from other donors' samples. The source material was PBMCs. Written as DNA, the CDR3 is TGTGCCAGCAGCTCATTTGTCGGGAGGAGCTCGGACAAAGAGACCCAGTACTTC. Translation: CASSSFVGRSSDKETQYF.